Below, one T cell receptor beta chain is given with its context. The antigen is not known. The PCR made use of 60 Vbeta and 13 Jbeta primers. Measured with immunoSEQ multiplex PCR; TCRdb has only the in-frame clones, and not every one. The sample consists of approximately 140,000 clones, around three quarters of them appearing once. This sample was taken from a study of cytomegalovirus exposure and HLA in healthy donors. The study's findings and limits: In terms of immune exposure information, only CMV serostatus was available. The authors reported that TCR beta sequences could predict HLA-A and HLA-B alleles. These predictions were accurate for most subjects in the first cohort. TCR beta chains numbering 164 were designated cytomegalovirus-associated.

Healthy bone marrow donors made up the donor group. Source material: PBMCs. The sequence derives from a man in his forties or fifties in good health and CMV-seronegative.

CDR3 in DNA: TGTGCCAGCAGTTTATCCTCGGTACGGGGGGCCTCAGATGAGCAGTTCTTC. It encodes CASSLSSVRGASDEQFF. V usage is TRBV27 and J usage is TRBJ2-1; D might be TRBD2 (7 bases). There are 17 residues in the CDR3. Germline V gene data show CDR1 as MNHEY and CDR2 as SMNVEV (reference sequence). Trimming shortened V by 0 bases and J by 8 bases, and 20 bases separated the two germline ends.